These 22 T cell receptor beta chains were sequenced from one sample in a study of blood T cells in healthy people across ages (dated by TCRdb to between 2014 and 2017). Library preparation used 5' RACE. The sequencer was an Illumina HiSeq 2500. A second PCR of about 7 to 12 cycles was run with a J-beta primer mix and a sample-barcoded 5' primer. In-frame beta chains were kept once TCRdb had trimmed the public reads at Q25 with fastp and called clones with MiXCR. Rows with a matching CDR3 protein are joined into one entry that keeps the most common DNA and genes. This sample lists hundreds of thousands of distinct CDR3 sequences; roughly 26% were detected once. 15% to 20% of the sample lies in the top ten. What was sequenced was blood. The receptors come from a woman of 80 years or more in good health.

This clonotype was recorded at least ten times. V and J are TRBV9 and TRBJ2-1; 11 nucleotides line up with TRBD1. Losses at the gene ends were 0 bases for V and 6 bases for J; bases not matched to a gene: 14. The CDR3 extends over 19 amino acids. Germline V gene sequence: CDR1 SGDLS, CDR2 YYNGEE. CDR3 residues: CASSVAGQGANRIGNEQFF. The CDR3 DNA reads TGTGCCAGCAGCGTAGCCGGACAGGGGGCGAATAGGATTGGCAATGAGCAGTTCTTC. Supplemented by reference TRBV9 and TRBJ2-1, the full variable domain reads DSGVTQTPKHLITATGQRVTLRCSPRSGDLSVYWYQQSLDQGLQFLIQYYNGEERAKGNILERFSAQQFPDLHSELNLSSLELGDSALYFCASSVAGQGANRIGNEQFFGPGTRLTVL.

Concerning this clonotype: A much more abundant neighbour one base away suggests this may be a read error. J is TRBJ2-6 and V is TRBV10-3; perhaps TRBD1 as D (5 bases). The CDR3 length is 14 residues. The germline V gene encodes CDR1 ENHRY and CDR2 SYGVKD. The CDR3, as DNA: TGTGCCATCAGGGAAAAATCTGGGGCCAACGTCCCGACTTTC. The encoded protein is CAIREKSGANVPTF.

This clonotype was detected only a few times. This chain joins TRBV12-5 and TRBJ1-2; possible D gene TRBD1, 5 bases. Trimming stripped 3 bases from V and 4 bases from J, with 9 bases between. Germline CDR1 is LGHNT and CDR2 is FRNRAP. CDR3 length equals 13 residues. The CDR3 DNA reads TGTGCTAGTGGTTTCGACAGTTCCTATGGCTACACCTTC. It is translated as CASGFDSSYGYTF. Filled out from reference TRBV12-5 and TRBJ1-2, the complete variable domain reads DARVTQTPRHKVTEMGQEVTMRCQPILGHNTVFWYRQTMMQGLELLAYFRNRAPLDDSGMPKDRFSAEMPDATLATLKIQPSEPRDSAVYFCASGFDSSYGYTFGSGTRLTVV.

V usage is TRBV7-2 and J usage is TRBJ2-1, with TRBD1 matching 8 bases. V was clipped by 5 bases and J by 3 bases; unmatched bases: 9. Germline V gene data show CDR1 as SGHTA and CDR2 as FQGNSA. The CDR3 runs 16 residues. CDR3 nucleotide sequence: TGTGCCAGCAGCAGACAGGGGCGAAACCTCTACAATGAGCAGTTCTTC. This encodes CASSRQGRNLYNEQFF.

Notes on this clonotype: A read error may explain this, as a much larger clone is one base away. This chain links TRBV29-1 with TRBJ1-1; D may be TRBD1 (5 bases). Germline CDR1 is SQVTM and CDR2 is ANQGSEA. This CDR3 is built from 13 residues. V was shortened by 0 bases and J by 0 bases, with 5 bases between the two germline ends. The CDR3 DNA sequence: TGCAGCGTTGAAGACAGGGTGAACACTGAAGCTTTCTTT. Protein: CSVEDRVNTEAFF.

There are a few counts of this clonotype. The chain employs TRBV7-9 and TRBJ1-6; 8 nucleotides align to TRBD1. The CDR3 contains 15 residues. J gave up 6 bases and V 5 bases, and 6 bases lay outside the gene matches. CDR1 SEHNR and CDR2 FQNEAQ come from the germline V gene (reference sequence). Written as DNA, the CDR3 is TGTGCCAGCAGCCCGGGGACAGGCTTTAATTCACCCCTCCACTTT. Amino acid sequence: CASSPGTGFNSPLHF.

Ten or more counts support this clonotype. The CDR3: CASSRDRGQETQYF. In DNA, the CDR3 is TGTGCCAGCAGTCGGGACAGGGGGCAAGAGACCCAGTACTTC. This chain links TRBV7-2 with TRBJ2-5; 11 bases match TRBD1. The length of the CDR3 is 14 residues. V lost 6 bases to trimming and J lost 2 bases; unmatched junction nucleotides: 2. Germline values: CDR1 SGHTA, CDR2 FQGNSA.

This clonotype was counted ten times or more. The chain has TRBV10-3 and TRBJ2-2; perhaps TRBD1 as D (7 bases). Germline loops: CDR1 ENHRY, CDR2 SYGVKD. Trimming shortened V by 6 bases and J by 4 bases, and 15 bases separated the two germline ends. CDR3 length: 15 residues. CDR3 loop: CAIREGAPGTGELFF. The CDR3 DNA reads as TGTGCCATCAGGGAGGGGGCGCCGGGCACCGGGGAGCTGTTTTTT.

In its sample, this clonotype was seen a few times. The chain recombines TRBV7-2 with TRBJ2-5; TRBD1 matches 9 bases. This CDR3 has 15 amino acids. Unmatched junction bases numbered 15, after V lost 5 bases and J lost 11 bases. The germline CDR1 and CDR2 sequences are SGHTA and FQGNSA. The CDR3 protein is CASSTGTGLYNEQYF. CDR3 in DNA: TGTGCCAGCAGCACCGGGACAGGGCTCTACAATGAGCAGTACTTC.

Remarks on this clonotype: At one of its ends the junction is not consistent with the germline gene, which may arise from a read error. CDR3 nucleotide sequence: TGTGCCTGGGACTCAGACGGCCTCTCTGGAAACGCCATATATTTT. Translated: CAWDSDGLSGNAIYF. This chain connects TRBV30 to TRBJ1-3; no firm D call. CDR3 length: 15 amino acids. The V gene's germline CDR1 is GTSNPN and CDR2 SVGIG (reference sequence).

J is TRBJ2-5 and V is TRBV2, with 7 bases that match TRBD1. With V trimmed by 6 bases and J by 1 base, 2 bases remained unmatched. CDR3 length: 13 residues. CDR1 is SNHLY, CDR2 FYNNEI, per germline. The CDR3 reads CASRTGFQETQYF. For the CDR3, the DNA is TGTGCCAGCAGGACAGGGTTCCAAGAGACCCAGTACTTC.

This clonotype was seen many times. The chain employs TRBV7-2 and TRBJ2-5; D not certain. This CDR3 comprises 11 residues. Looked up from germline, CDR1 is SGHTA and CDR2 is FQGNSA. Trimming removed 2 bases at V and 4 bases at J, with 2 bases between. CDR3 protein: CASSLIETQYF. In nucleotides, the CDR3 is TGTGCCAGCAGCTTAATAGAGACCCAGTACTTC.

This clonotype was seen repeatedly, ten times or more. The chain uses TRBV12-3 or TRBV12-4 and TRBJ1-6; 7 bases align to TRBD1. The ends lost 5 bases at V and 9 bases at J; junction bases unmatched: 25. This CDR3 is built from 20 residues. CDR3: CASSATQGIFRQGNVSPLHF. Written as DNA, the CDR3 is TGTGCCAGCAGTGCCACACAAGGTATTTTCAGACAGGGCAACGTTTCACCCCTCCACTTT.

This clonotype was counted many times. This rearrangement joins TRBV15 to TRBJ2-1; 8 bases line up with TRBD1. Losses at the gene ends were 0 bases for V and 6 bases for J; bases not matched to a gene: 10. Germline assignment: CDR1 LNHNV and CDR2 YYDKDF (reference sequence). The length of the CDR3 is 17 residues. The DNA for the CDR3 is TGTGCCACCAGCAGAGATGTGTTTAGACAGGGGAGCAATGAGCAGTTCTTC. It translates to CATSRDVFRQGSNEQFF.

This clonotype was recorded at least ten times. J is TRBJ2-7 and V is TRBV10-3; D might be TRBD1 or TRBD2, each matching 5 bases. This CDR3 region has 14 residues. The germline gives CDR1 ENHRY, CDR2 SYGVKD. V gave up 11 bases and J gave up 7 bases, with 24 bases separating them. This chain's CDR3 is CAVKSQDMGVEQYF. The DNA of the CDR3 is TGTGCCGTCAAGAGTCAGGATATGGGGGTTGAGCAGTACTTC.

This chain links TRBV7-9 with TRBJ2-3, with 9 nucleotides matching TRBD2. The length of the CDR3 is 16 residues. Trimming cost V 5 bases and J 6 bases; bases outside gene matches: 12. Per the germline V gene, CDR1 is SEHNR and CDR2 is FQNEAQ (reference sequence). The CDR3 DNA reads TGTGCCAGCAGCCCTGGGACTAGCCAAACCCCGGATACGCAGTATTTT. As protein: CASSPGTSQTPDTQYF.

This clonotype has a count of ten or more. The chain is built from TRBV10-3 and TRBJ2-7; 8 nucleotides match TRBD1. The trim removed 3 bases at V and 3 bases at J, leaving 4 bases unmatched. The germline gives CDR1 ENHRY, CDR2 SYGVKD. This CDR3 has 14 amino acids. DNA of the CDR3: TGTGCCATCAGTGAAGGGACAGGATACTACGAGCAGTACTTC. It yields the protein CAISEGTGYYEQYF.

J is TRBJ2-5 and V is TRBV4-1; tentative D call: TRBD2 (6 bases). TRBJ2-7 matches the DNA end more closely, so the J call is doubtful. The length of the CDR3 is 15 residues. CDR1 and CDR2 (germline): MGHRA, YSYEKL. CDR3 nucleotide sequence: TGCGCCAGCAGCCAAGATGCTGGCGGGGTCTACGAGCAGTACTTC. It specifies CASSQDAGGVYEQYF.

This clonotype appeared once. This may stem from a read error, because a much larger clone lies one nucleotide away. The chain joins TRBV20-1 to TRBJ2-6; a possible D gene is TRBD2 (6 bases). CDR3 size: 16 residues. In germline, CDR1 is DFQATT, CDR2 SNEGSKA (reference sequence). The CDR3 coding sequence is TGCAGTGCTGCCCGGGGGACCAGCTCTGGGGCCAACGTCCGGACTTTC. Residues: CSAARGTSSGANVRTF.

A few counts support this clonotype. A read error may be the cause here, since a much bigger clone is one base away. The chain uses TRBV6-2 or TRBV6-3 and TRBJ2-6; the D gene could be TRBD1 or TRBD2 (5 bases each). Per the germline V gene, CDR1 is MNHEY and CDR2 is SVGEGT. Trimming removed 6 bases at V and 0 bases at J, with 15 bases between. The CDR3 has 17 residues. CDR3 in amino acids: CASSERGPSSGANVLTF. Here the CDR3 DNA reads TGTGCCAGCAGCGAACGGGGCCCCAGCTCTGGGGCCAACGTCCTGACTTTC.

This chain links TRBV5-1 with TRBJ1-5, with D possibly matching TRBD1 (6 bases). Germline V gene data show CDR1 as SGHRS and CDR2 as YFSETQ. The ends were cut back, 0 bases at V and 3 bases at J, with 13 bases in the middle. The CDR3 totals 16 residues. CDR3 residues: CASSLEGGSNNQPQHF. CDR3 bases: TGCGCCAGCAGCTTGGAGGGGGGGAGTAACAATCAGCCCCAGCATTTT.

The sample holds many counts of this clonotype. V gene TRBV27 combines with J gene TRBJ1-2; 7 bases line up with TRBD1. V dropped 6 bases and J dropped 7; count of bases not matched to a gene: 8. Germline V gene data show CDR1 as MNHEY and CDR2 as SMNVEV (reference sequence). The CDR3 consists of 13 residues. CDR3 DNA sequence: TGTGCCAGCAGACGGACAGGTCGAGGTGGCTACACCTTC. This codes for CASRRTGRGGYTF.